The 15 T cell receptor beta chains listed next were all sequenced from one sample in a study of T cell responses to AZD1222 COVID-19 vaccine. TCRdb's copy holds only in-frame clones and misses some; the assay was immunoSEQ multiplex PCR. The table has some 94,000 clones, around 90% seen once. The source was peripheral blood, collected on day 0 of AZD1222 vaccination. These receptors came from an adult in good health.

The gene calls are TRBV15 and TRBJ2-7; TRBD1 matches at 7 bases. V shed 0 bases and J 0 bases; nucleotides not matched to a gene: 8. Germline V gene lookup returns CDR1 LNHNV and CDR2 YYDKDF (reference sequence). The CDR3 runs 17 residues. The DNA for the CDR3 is TGTGCCACCAGCAGAGATAGCTTGACAGGGCTCTCCTACGAGCAGTACTTC. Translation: CATSRDSLTGLSYEQYF.

CDR3 loop: CASSQAPTGNTEAFF. CDR3 nucleotides: TGCGCCAGCAGCCAAGCTCCAACAGGAAACACTGAAGCTTTCTTT. This sequence joins TRBV4-3 and TRBJ1-1, with D possibly TRBD1 on 5 matching bases. V lost 1 base to trimming and J lost 2 bases, with 11 bases between them. The CDR3 extends over 15 amino acids. Germline V CDR1 and CDR2: LGHNA, YSLEER.

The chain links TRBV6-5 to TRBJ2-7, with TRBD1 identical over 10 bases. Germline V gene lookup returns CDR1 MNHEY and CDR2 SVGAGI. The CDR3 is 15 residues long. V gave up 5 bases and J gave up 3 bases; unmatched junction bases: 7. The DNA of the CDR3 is TGTGCCAGCAGTCCCGGGACAGGGGTGATCTACGAGCAGTACGTC. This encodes CASSPGTGVIYEQYV.

Here the CDR3 reads CASSFNRQETQYF. The CDR3 nucleotides are TGTGCCAGCAGTTTCAACAGACAAGAGACCCAGTACTTC. The chain is built from TRBV12-3 or TRBV12-4 and TRBJ2-5; D is ambiguous. The CDR3 has 13 residues. Trimming shortened V by 3 bases and J by 2 bases, and 7 bases separated the two germline ends.

The CDR3 coding sequence is TGTGCCAGCAGCTCCGTTGGTAGCGGGGTCACAGATACGCAGTATTTT. Protein: CASSSVGSGVTDTQYF. This chain links TRBV11-2 with TRBJ2-3, with 8 bases lining up with TRBD2. J lost 2 bases, V lost 4 bases, and 8 bases had no gene match. The CDR3 extends over 16 amino acids. The germline CDR1 and CDR2 sequences are SGHAT and FQNNGV.

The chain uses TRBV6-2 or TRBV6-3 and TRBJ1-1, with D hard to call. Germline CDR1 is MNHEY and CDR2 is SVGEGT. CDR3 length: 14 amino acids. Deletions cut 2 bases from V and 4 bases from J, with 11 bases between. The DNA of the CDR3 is TGTGCCAGCAGTTACCAGCTGATCGGCACTGAAGCTTTCTTT. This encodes CASSYQLIGTEAFF.

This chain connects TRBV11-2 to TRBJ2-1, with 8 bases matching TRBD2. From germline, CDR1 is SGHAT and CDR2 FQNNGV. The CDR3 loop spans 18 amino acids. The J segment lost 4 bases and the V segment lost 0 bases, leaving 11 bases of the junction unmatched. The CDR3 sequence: CASSLDGPRGAGYNEQFF. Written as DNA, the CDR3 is TGTGCCAGCAGCTTAGATGGGCCGCGGGGGGCGGGGTACAATGAGCAGTTCTTC.

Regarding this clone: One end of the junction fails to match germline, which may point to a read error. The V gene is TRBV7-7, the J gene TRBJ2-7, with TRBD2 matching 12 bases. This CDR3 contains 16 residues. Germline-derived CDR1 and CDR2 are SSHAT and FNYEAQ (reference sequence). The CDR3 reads CASSLARTSGVGGQYF. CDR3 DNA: TGTGCTAGCAGCTTAGCGAGGACTAGCGGGGTAGGGGGGCAGTACTTC. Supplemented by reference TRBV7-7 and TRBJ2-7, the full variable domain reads GAGVSQSPRYKVTKRGQDVTLRCDPISSHATLYWYQQALGQGPEFLTYFNYEAQPDKSGLPSDRFSAERPEGSISTLTIQRTEQRDSAMYRCASSLARTSGVGGQYFGPGTRLTVT.

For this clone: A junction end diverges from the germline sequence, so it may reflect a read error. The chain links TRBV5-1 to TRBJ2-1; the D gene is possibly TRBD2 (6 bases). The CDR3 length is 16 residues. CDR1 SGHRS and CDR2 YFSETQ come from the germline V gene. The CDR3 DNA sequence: TGTGCCAGCAGCTTGTGGGGGGACCCATTGGGTAATGAGCAGTTCTTC. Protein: CASSLWGDPLGNEQFF. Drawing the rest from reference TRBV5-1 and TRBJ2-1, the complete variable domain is KAGVTQTPRYLIKTRGQQVTLSCSPISGHRSVSWYQQTPGQGLQFLFEYFSETQRNKGNFPGRFSGRQFSNSRSEMNVSTLELGDSALYLCASSLWGDPLGNEQFFGPGTRLTVL.

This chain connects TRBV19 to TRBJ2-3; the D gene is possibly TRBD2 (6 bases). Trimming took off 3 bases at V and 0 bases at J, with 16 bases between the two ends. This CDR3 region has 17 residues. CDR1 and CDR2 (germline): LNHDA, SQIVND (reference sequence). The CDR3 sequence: CASSIARDWSSTDTQYF. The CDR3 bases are TGTGCCAGTAGTATCGCCCGGGACTGGTCTAGCACAGATACGCAGTATTTT.

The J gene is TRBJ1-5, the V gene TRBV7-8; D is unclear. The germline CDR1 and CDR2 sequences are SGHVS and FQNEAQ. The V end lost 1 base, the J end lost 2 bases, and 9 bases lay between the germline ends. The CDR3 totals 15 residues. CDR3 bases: TGTGCCAGCAGCTTAGTCCTAGGTGGCAATCAGCCCCAGCATTTT. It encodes CASSLVLGGNQPQHF.

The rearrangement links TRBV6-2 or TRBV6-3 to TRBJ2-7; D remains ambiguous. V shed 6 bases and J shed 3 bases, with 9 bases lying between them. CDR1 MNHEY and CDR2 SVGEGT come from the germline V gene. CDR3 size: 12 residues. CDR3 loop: CASRPDGYEQYF. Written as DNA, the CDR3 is TGTGCCAGCAGACCTGACGGCTACGAGCAGTACTTC.

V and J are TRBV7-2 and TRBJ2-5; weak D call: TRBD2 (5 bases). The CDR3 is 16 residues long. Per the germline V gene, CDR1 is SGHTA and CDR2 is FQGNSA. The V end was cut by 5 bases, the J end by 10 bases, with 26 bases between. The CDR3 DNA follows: TGTGCCAGCAGCCGCTCTGGGCAGGCCCCTCTTCGGGACCAGTACTTC. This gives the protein CASSRSGQAPLRDQYF.

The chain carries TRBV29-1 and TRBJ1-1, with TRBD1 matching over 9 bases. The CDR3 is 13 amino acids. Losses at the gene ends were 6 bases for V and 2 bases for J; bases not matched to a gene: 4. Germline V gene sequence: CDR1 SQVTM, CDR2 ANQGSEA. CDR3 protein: CSVNRGLNTEAFF. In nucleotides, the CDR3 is TGCAGCGTAAACAGGGGGCTTAACACTGAAGCTTTCTTT.

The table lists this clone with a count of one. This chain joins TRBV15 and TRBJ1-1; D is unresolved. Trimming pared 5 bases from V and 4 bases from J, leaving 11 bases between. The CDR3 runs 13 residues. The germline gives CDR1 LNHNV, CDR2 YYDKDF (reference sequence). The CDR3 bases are TGTGCCACCAGCGGTAATTTGGGCACTGAAGCTTTCTTT. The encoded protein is CATSGNLGTEAFF.